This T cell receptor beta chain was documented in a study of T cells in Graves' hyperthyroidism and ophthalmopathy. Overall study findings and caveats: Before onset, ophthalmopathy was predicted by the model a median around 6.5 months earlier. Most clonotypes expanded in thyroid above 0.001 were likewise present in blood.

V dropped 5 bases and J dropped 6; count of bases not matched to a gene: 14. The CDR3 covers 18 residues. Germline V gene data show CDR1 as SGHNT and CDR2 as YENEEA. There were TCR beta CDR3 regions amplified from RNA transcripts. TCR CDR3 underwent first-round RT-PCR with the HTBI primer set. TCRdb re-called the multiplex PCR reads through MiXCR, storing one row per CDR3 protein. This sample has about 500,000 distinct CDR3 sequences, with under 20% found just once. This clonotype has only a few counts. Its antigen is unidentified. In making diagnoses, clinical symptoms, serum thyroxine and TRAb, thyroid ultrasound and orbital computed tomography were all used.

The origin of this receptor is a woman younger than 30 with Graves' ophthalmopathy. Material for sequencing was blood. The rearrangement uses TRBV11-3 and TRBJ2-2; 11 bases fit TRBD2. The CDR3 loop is CASSPGLAGPSWAGELFF. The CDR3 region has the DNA TGTGCCAGCAGCCCAGGACTAGCGGGCCCTTCATGGGCCGGGGAGCTGTTTTTT.